What follows are 8 T cell receptor beta chains derived from one specimen sequenced in a study of T cell responses to AZD1222 COVID-19 vaccine (dated by TCRdb to the early 2020s). Sample time point, as interpreted from the label and publication: baseline before first vaccination. The library was produced with the immunoSEQ multiplex PCR assay. The table was pulled from immuneACCESS by TCRdb, which kept in-frame rearrangements only. Such tables lose some clones; where checked, under half of the loss comes from unresolved V genes, and the rest has no known cause. For this sample the table gives 100,000 to 150,000 clones, of which about 93% were detected only once. About 5% of the sample goes to the ten largest clones. The source material was peripheral blood, sampled on day 0 of AZD1222 vaccination. These receptors originate from an adult in good health.

The V and J genes are TRBV27 and TRBJ1-1; D is undetermined. V was cut by 5 bases and J by 4 bases, with 11 bases left in between. The CDR3 consists of 13 residues. Looked up from germline, CDR1 is MNHEY and CDR2 is SMNVEV (reference sequence). CDR3 DNA sequence: TGTGCCAGCAGTCCTAGGTCCATCACTGAAGCTTTCTTT. The encoded protein is CASSPRSITEAFF.

CDR3 sequence: CATSNGGRDDNEQFF. In DNA form, the CDR3 reads TGTGCCACCAGCAATGGCGGGAGGGACGACAATGAGCAGTTCTTC. The chain couples TRBV15 to TRBJ2-1, with 9 bases matching TRBD2. The CDR3 length is 15 residues. Germline trimming cut 4 bases from V and 5 bases from J; bases unmatched to any gene: 6. CDR1 is LNHNV, CDR2 YYDKDF, per germline (reference sequence).

The genes are TRBV4-3 and TRBJ1-6; 7 bases match TRBD1. After removal of 2 bases from V and 4 bases from J, the junction contained 8 bases not matched to a gene. This CDR3 has 17 residues. The germline CDR1 and CDR2 sequences are LGHNA and YSLEER. The CDR3 bases are TGCGCCAGCAGCCAAATTAGGGGACAGATTTATAATTCACCCCTCCACTTT. Its protein is CASSQIRGQIYNSPLHF.

The chain uses TRBV10-3 and TRBJ2-2, with 7 bases that match TRBD1. Unmatched junction bases numbered 8, after V lost 0 bases and J lost 4 bases. This CDR3 region has 17 residues. Germline loops: CDR1 ENHRY, CDR2 SYGVKD. CDR3: CAISESIPQGTTGELFF. The CDR3 DNA is TGTGCCATCAGTGAGTCGATCCCACAGGGGACCACCGGGGAGCTGTTTTTT.

The chain carries TRBV4-1 and TRBJ2-5, with 8 bases identical to TRBD1. J gave up 3 bases and V 3 bases, and 6 bases lay outside the gene matches. Germline V CDR1 and CDR2: MGHRA, YSYEKL. This CDR3 region has 15 residues. CDR3 bases: TGCGCCAGCAGCCAGATGGACAGGGACGAAGAGACCCAGTACTTC. Its translation is CASSQMDRDEETQYF.

The chain employs TRBV13 and TRBJ2-1; D remains ambiguous. The CDR3 totals 14 residues. V lost 6 bases, J lost 3 bases, and 12 bases lay in between. The germline gives CDR1 PRHDT, CDR2 FYEKMQ (reference sequence). CDR3 residues: CASRLPFDYNEQFF. In DNA, the CDR3 is TGTGCCAGCAGACTGCCTTTTGACTACAATGAGCAGTTCTTC.

The J gene is TRBJ2-7, the V gene TRBV18, with D maybe TRBD1 (5 bases). This CDR3 region has 12 residues. V gave up 5 bases and J gave up 5 bases, with 10 bases separating them. CDR1 KGHSH and CDR2 LQKENI come from the germline V gene. The CDR3 DNA reads TGTGCCAGCTCATCCGACAGCGACGAGCAGTACTTC. Translated: CASSSDSDEQYF.

This chain links TRBV29-1 with TRBJ2-3, with 8 bases that match TRBD2. V lost 8 bases to trimming and J lost 2 bases; unmatched junction nucleotides: 9. The CDR3 totals 14 residues. From germline, CDR1 is SQVTM and CDR2 ANQGSEA. CDR3 in amino acids: CSSGGAGVTDTQYF. Here the CDR3 DNA reads TGCAGCTCCGGGGGGGCAGGGGTCACAGATACGCAGTATTTT.